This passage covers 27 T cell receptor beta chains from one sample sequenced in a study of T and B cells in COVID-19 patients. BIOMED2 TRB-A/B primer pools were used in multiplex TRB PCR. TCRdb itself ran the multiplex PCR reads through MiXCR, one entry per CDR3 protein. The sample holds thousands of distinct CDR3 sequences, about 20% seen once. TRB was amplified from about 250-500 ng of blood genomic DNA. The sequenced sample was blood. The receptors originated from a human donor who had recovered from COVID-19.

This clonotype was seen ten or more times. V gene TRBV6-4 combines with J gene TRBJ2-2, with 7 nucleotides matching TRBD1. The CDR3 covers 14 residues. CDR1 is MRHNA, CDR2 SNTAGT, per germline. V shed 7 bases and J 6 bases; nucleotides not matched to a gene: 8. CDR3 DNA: TGTGCCAGCAAAACGACAGGGTCCGCCGGGGAGCTGTTTTTT. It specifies CASKTTGSAGELFF.

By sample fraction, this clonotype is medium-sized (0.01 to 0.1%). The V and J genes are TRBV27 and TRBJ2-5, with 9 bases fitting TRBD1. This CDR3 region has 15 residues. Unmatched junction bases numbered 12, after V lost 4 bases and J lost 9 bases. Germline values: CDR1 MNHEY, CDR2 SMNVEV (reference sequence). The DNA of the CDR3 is TGTGCCAGCAGTTGGGATGGGACAGGGAAAAGAGCCCAGTACTTC. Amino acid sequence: CASSWDGTGKRAQYF.

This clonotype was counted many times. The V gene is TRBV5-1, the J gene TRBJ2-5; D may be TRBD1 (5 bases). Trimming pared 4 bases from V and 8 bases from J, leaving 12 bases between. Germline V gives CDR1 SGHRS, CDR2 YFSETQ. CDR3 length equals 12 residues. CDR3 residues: CASSGPRETQYF. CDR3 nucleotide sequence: TGCGCCAGCAGCGGACCCAGGGAAACCCAGTACTTC.

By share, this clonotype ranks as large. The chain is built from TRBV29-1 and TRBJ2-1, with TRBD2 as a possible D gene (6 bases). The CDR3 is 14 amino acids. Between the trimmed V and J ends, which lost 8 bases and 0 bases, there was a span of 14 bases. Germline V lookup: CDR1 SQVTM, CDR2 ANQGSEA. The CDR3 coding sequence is TGCAGCTCTCCGGGACTGAACTCCTACAATGAGCAGTTCTTC. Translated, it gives CSSPGLNSYNEQFF.

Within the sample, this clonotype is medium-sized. In DNA form, the CDR3 reads TGCAGCGCCCACTGGACAGGGTTACTCGGTGGCTACACCTTC. Encoded protein: CSAHWTGLLGGYTF. The V and J genes are TRBV29-1 and TRBJ1-2, with 8 bases aligning to TRBD1. From germline, CDR1 is SQVTM and CDR2 ANQGSEA. The CDR3 covers 14 residues. V was pared by 7 bases and J by 7 bases, with 14 bases of the junction left unmatched.

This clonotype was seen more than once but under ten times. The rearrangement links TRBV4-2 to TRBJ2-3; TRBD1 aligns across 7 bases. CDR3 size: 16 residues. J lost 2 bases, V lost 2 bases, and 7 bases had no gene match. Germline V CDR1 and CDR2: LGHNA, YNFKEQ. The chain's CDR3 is CASSQFPGQLTDTQYF. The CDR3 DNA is TGTGCCAGCAGCCAATTCCCGGGACAGCTCACAGATACGCAGTATTTT.

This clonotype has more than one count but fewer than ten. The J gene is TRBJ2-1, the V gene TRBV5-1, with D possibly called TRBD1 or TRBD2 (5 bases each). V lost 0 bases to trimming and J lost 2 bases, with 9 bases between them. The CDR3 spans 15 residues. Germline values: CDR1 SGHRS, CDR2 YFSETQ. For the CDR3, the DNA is TGCGCCAGCAGCTTGGGGGGGATCACCTACAATGAGCAGTTCTTC. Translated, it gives CASSLGGITYNEQFF.

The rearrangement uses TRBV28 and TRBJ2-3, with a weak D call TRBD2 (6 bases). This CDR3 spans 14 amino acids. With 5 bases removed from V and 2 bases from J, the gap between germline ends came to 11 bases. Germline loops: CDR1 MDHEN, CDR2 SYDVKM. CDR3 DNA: TGTGCCAGCAGTCCACAGGACTACACAGATACGCAGTATTTT. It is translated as CASSPQDYTDTQYF.

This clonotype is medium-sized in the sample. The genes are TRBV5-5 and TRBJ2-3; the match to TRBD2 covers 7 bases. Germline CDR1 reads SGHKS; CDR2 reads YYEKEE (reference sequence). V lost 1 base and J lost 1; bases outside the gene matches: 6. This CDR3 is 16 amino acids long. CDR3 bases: TGTGCCAGCAGCTTGACGGGGGGTTCCCGCACAGATACGCAGTATTTT. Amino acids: CASSLTGGSRTDTQYF.

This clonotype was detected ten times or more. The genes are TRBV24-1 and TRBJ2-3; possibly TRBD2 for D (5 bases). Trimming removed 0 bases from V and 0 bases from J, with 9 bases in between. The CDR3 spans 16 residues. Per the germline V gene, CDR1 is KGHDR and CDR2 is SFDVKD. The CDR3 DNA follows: TGTGCCACCAGTGATTTGCGAGGGAGTAGCACAGATACGCAGTATTTT. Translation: CATSDLRGSSTDTQYF.

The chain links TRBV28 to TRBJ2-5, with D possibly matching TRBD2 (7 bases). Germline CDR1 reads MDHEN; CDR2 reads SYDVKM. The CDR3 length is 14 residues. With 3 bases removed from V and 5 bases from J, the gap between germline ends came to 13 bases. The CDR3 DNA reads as TGTGCCAGCAGTTTGGGGGGGCGCCTGGAGACCCAGTACTTC. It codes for CASSLGGRLETQYF.

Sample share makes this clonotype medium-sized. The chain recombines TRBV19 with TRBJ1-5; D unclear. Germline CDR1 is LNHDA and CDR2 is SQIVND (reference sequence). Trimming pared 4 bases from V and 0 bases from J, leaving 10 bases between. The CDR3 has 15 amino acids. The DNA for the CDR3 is TGTGCCAGTAGTAGGAGTACAGATAGCAATCAGCCCCAGCATTTT. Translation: CASSRSTDSNQPQHF.

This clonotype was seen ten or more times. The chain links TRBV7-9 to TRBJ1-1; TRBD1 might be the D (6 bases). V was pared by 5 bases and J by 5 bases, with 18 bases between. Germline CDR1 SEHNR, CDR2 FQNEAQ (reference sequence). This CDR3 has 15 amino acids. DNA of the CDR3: TGTGCCAGCAGCGTTCAGACAACAGGGAAGACTGAAGCTTTCTTT. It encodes CASSVQTTGKTEAFF.

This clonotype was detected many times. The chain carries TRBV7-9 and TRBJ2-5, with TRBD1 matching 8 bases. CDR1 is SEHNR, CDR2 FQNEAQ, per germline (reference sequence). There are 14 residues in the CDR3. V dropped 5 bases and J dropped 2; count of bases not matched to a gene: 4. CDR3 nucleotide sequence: TGTGCCAGCAGCCGAAGGACAGGGCAAGAGACCCAGTACTTC. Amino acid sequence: CASSRRTGQETQYF.

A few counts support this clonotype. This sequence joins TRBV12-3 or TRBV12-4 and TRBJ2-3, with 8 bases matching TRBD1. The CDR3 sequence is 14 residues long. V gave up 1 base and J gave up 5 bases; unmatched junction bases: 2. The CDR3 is CASSLGQGRDTQYF. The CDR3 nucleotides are TGTGCCAGCAGTTTAGGACAGGGGAGAGATACGCAGTATTTT.

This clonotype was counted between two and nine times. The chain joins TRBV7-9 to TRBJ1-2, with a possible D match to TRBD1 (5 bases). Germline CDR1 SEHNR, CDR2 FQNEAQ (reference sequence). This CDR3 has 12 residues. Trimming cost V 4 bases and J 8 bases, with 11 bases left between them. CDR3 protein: CASSSWQGGYTF. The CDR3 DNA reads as TGTGCCAGCAGCTCCTGGCAGGGCGGCTACACCTTC. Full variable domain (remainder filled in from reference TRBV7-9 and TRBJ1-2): DTGVSQNPRHKITKRGQNVTFRCDPISEHNRLYWYRQTLGQGPEFLTYFQNEAQLEKSRLLSDRFSAERPKGSFSTLEIQRTEQGDSAMYLCASSSWQGGYTFGSGTRLTVV.

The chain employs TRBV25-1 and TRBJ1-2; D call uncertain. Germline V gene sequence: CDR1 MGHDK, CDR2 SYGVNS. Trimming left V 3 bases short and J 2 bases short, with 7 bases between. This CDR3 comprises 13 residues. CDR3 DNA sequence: TGTGCCAGCAGTGAGCCGGGGAACTATGGCTACACCTTC. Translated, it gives CASSEPGNYGYTF.

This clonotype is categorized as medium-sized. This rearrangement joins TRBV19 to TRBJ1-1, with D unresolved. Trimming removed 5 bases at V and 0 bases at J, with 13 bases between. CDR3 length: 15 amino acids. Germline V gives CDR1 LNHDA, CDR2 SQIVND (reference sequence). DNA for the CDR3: TGTGCCAGTAGTCCGGACCCTATCATGAACACTGAAGCTTTCTTT. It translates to CASSPDPIMNTEAFF.

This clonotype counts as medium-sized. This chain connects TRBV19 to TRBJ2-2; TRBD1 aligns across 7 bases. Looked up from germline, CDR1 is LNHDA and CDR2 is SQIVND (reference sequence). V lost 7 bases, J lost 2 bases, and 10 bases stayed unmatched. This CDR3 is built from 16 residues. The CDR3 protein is CASNNVDRVNTGELFF. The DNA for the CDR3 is TGTGCCAGTAACAACGTCGACAGGGTAAACACCGGGGAGCTGTTTTTT.

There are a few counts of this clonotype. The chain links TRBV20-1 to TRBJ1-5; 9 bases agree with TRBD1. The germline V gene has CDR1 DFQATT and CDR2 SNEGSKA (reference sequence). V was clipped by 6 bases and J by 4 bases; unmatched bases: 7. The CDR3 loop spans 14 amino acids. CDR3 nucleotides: TGCAGTGCCAGGACCGGGACAGGGAATCAGCCCCAGCATTTT. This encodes CSARTGTGNQPQHF.

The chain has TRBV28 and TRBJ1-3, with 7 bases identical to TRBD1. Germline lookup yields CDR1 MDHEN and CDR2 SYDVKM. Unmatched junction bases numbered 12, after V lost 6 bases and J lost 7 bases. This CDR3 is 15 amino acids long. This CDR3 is CASRGTEGAGNTIYF. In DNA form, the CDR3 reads TGTGCCAGCAGAGGGACAGAAGGGGCCGGGAACACCATATATTTT.

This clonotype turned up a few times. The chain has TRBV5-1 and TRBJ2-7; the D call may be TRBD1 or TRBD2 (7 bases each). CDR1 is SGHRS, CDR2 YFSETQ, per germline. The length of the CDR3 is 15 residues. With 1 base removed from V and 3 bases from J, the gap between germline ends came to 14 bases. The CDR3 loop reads CASSLWAGGDYEQYF. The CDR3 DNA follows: TGCGCCAGCAGCTTGTGGGCAGGGGGGGACTACGAGCAGTACTTC.

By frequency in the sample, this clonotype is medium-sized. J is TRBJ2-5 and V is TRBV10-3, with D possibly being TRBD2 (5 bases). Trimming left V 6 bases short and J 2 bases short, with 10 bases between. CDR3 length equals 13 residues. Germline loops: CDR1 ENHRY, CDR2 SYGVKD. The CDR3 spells CAIRPGIQETQYF. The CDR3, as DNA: TGTGCCATCAGACCGGGGATTCAAGAGACCCAGTACTTC.

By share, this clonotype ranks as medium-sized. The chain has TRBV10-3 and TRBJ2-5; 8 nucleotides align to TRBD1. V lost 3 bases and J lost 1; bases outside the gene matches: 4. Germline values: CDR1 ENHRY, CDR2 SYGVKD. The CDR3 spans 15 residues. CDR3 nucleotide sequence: TGTGCCATCAGTGACCGGGACAGGATCCAAGAGACCCAGTACTTC. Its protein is CAISDRDRIQETQYF.

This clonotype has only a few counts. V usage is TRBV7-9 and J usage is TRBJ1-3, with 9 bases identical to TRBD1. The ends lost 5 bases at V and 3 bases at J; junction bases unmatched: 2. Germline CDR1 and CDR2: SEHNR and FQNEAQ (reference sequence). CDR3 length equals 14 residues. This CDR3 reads CASSLDRGGNTIYF. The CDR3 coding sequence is TGTGCCAGCAGCCTGGACAGGGGTGGAAACACCATATATTTT.

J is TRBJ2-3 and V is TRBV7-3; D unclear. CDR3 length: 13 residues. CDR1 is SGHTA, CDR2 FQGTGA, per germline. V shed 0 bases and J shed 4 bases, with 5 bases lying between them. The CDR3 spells CASSLTWSDTQYF. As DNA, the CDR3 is TGTGCCAGCAGCTTAACCTGGTCAGATACGCAGTATTTT.

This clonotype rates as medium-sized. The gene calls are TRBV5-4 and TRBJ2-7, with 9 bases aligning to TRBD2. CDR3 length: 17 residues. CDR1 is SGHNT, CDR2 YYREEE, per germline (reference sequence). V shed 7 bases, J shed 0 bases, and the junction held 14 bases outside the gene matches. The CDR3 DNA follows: TGTGCCAGCGGCAAAGGTAGCGGGAGCCCATACTCCTACGAGCAGTACTTC. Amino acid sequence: CASGKGSGSPYSYEQYF.